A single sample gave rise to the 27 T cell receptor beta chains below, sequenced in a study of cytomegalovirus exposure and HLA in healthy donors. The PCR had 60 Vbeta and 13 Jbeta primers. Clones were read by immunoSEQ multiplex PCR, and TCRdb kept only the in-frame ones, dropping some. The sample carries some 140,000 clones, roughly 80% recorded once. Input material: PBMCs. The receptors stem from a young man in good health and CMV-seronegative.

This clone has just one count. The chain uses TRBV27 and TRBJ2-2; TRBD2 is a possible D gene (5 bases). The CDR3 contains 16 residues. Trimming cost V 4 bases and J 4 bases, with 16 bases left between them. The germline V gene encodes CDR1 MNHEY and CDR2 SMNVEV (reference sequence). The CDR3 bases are TGTGCCAGCAGTTGGGTAGCCCCGGGAAGCACCGGGGAGCTGTTTTTT. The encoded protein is CASSWVAPGSTGELFF.

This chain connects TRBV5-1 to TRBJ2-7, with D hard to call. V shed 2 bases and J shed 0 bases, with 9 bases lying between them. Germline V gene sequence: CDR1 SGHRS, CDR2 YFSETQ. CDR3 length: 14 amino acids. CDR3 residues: CASSFVGSSYEQYF. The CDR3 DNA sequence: TGCGCCAGCAGCTTTGTCGGTAGCTCCTACGAGCAGTACTTC.

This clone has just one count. The DNA of the CDR3 is TGTGCCAGCAGACCTCGGAGATATAATTCACCCCTCCACTTT. Its protein is CASRPRRYNSPLHF. The chain carries TRBV27 and TRBJ1-6; unclear D gene. CDR3 length: 14 amino acids. Per the germline V gene, CDR1 is MNHEY and CDR2 is SMNVEV (reference sequence). With 6 bases removed from V and 4 bases from J, the gap between germline ends came to 10 bases.

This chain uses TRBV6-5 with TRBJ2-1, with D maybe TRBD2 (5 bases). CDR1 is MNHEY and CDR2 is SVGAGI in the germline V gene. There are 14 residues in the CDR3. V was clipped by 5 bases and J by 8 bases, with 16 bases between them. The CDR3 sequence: CASSENPLGDEQFF. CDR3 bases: TGTGCCAGCAGTGAAAATCCCCTCGGGGATGAGCAGTTCTTC.

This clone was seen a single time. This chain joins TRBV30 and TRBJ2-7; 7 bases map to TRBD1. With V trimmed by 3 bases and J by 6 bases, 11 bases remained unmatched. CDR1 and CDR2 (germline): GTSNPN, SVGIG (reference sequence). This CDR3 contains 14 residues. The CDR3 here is CAWSPGQLFSEQYF. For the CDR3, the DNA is TGTGCCTGGAGCCCGGGACAGTTGTTCAGCGAGCAGTACTTC.

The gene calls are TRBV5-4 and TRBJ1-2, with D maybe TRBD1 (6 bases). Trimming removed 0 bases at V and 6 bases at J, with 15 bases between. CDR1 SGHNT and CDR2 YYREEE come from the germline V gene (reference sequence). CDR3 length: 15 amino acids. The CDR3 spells CASSLAGTGIDGYTF. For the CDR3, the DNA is TGTGCCAGCAGCTTGGCCGGCACAGGGATTGATGGCTACACCTTC.

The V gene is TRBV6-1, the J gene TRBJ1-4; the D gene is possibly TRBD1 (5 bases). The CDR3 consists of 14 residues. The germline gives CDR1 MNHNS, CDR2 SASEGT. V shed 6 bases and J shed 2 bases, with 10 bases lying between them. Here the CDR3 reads CASRPGGTNEKLFF. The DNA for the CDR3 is TGTGCCAGCAGGCCCGGGGGGACTAATGAAAAACTGTTTTTT.

The CDR3 DNA reads as TGTGCCAGCAGCTTAACCGGGACAGGGGATGGCTACACCTTC. This translates into CASSLTGTGDGYTF. This sequence joins TRBV7-9 and TRBJ1-2; 10 bases are shared with TRBD1. This CDR3 region has 14 residues. Germline-derived CDR1 and CDR2 are SEHNR and FQNEAQ (reference sequence). V was pared by 2 bases and J by 6 bases, with 3 bases of the junction left unmatched.

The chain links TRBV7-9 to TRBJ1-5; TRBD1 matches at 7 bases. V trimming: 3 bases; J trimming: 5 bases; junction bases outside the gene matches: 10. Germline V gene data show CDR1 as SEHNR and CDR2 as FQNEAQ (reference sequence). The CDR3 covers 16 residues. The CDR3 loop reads CASSFSLGTGDQPQHF. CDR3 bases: TGTGCCAGCAGCTTTTCGTTGGGTACAGGGGATCAGCCCCAGCATTTT.

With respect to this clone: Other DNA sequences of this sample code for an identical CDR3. DNA of the CDR3: TGTGCCAGCAGTCTCCCTGCAGATACGCAGTATTTT. As protein: CASSLPADTQYF. This sequence joins TRBV27 and TRBJ2-3, with D hard to call. The CDR3 spans 12 residues. Germline lookup yields CDR1 MNHEY and CDR2 SMNVEV (reference sequence). Trimming stripped 5 bases from V and 4 bases from J, with 7 bases between.

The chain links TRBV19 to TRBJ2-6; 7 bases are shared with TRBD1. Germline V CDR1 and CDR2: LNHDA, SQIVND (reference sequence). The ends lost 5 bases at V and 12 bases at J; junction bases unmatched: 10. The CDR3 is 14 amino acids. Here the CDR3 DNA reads TGTGCCAGTAGTCCCCAGACAGGGTCCCCCGTCCTGACTTTC. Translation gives CASSPQTGSPVLTF.

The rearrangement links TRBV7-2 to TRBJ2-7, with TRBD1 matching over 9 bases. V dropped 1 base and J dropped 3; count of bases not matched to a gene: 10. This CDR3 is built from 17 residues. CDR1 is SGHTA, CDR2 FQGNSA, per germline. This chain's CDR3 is CASSLEFFGTGIYEQYF. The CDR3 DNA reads TGTGCCAGCAGCTTAGAATTCTTCGGGACAGGGATCTACGAGCAGTACTTC. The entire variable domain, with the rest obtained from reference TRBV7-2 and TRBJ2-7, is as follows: GAGVSQSPSNKVTEKGKDVELRCDPISGHTALYWYRQSLGQGLEFLIYFQGNSAPDKSGLPSDRFSAERTGGSVSTLTIQRTQQEDSAVYLCASSLEFFGTGIYEQYFGPGTRLTVT.

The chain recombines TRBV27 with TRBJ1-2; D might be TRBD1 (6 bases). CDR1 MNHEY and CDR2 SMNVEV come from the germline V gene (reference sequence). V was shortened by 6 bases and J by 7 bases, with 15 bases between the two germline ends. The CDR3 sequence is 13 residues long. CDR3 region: CASRITGTTGYTF. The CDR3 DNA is TGTGCCAGCAGGATAACCGGGACAACTGGCTACACCTTC.

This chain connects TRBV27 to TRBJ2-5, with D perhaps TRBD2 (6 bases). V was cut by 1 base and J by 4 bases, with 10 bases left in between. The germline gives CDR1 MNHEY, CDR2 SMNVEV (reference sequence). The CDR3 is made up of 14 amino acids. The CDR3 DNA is TGTGCCAGCAGTTTATTTTGGAGGGGAGAGACCCAGTACTTC. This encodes CASSLFWRGETQYF.

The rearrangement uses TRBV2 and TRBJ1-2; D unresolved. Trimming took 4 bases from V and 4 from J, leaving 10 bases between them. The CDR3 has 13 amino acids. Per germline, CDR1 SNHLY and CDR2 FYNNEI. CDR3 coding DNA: TGTGCCAGCAGTGTGACCGACATCTATGGCTACACCTTC. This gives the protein CASSVTDIYGYTF.

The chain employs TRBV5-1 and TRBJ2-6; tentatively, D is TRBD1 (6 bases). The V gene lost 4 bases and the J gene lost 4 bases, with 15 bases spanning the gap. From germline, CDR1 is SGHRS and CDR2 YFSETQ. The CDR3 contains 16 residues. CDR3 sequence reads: CASSANPGVGANVLTF. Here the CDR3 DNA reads TGCGCCAGCAGCGCAAACCCAGGGGTCGGGGCCAACGTCCTGACTTTC. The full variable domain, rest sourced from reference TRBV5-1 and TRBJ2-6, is KAGVTQTPRYLIKTRGQQVTLSCSPISGHRSVSWYQQTPGQGLQFLFEYFSETQRNKGNFPGRFSGRQFSNSRSEMNVSTLELGDSALYLCASSANPGVGANVLTFGAGSRLTVL.

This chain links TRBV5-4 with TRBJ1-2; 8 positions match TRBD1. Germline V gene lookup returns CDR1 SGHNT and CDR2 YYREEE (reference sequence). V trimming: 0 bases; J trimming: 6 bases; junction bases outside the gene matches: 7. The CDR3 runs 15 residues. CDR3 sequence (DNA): TGTGCCAGCAGCTTGGGCCAAGGACAGGGCGATGGCTACACCTTC. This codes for CASSLGQGQGDGYTF.

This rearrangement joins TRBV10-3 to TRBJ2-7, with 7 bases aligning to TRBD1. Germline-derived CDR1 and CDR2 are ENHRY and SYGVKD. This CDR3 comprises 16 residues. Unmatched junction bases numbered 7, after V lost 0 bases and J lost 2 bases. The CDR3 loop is CAISESLVQGTYEQYF. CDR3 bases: TGTGCCATCAGTGAGTCCCTTGTACAGGGGACCTACGAGCAGTACTTC.

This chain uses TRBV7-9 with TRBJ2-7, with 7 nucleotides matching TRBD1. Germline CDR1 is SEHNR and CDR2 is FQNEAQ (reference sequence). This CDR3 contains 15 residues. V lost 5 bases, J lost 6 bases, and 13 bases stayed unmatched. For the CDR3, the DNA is TGTGCCAGCAGCCAACCCCAGGGGGATCCCCGCGAGCAGTACTTC. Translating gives CASSQPQGDPREQYF.

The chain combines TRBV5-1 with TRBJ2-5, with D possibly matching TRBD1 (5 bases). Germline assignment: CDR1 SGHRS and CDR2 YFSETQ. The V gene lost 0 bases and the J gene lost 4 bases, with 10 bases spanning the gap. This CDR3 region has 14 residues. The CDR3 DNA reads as TGCGCCAGCAGCTTGGAAGGTAGGGGAGAGACCCAGTACTTC. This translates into CASSLEGRGETQYF. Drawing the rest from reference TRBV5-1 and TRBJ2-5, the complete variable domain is KAGVTQTPRYLIKTRGQQVTLSCSPISGHRSVSWYQQTPGQGLQFLFEYFSETQRNKGNFPGRFSGRQFSNSRSEMNVSTLELGDSALYLCASSLEGRGETQYFGPGTRLLVL.

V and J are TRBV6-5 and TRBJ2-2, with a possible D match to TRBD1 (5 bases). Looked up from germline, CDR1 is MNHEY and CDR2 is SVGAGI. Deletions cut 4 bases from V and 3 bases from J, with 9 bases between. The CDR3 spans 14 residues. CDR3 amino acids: CASSWQGDTGELFF. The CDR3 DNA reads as TGTGCCAGCAGTTGGCAGGGCGACACCGGGGAGCTGTTTTTT.

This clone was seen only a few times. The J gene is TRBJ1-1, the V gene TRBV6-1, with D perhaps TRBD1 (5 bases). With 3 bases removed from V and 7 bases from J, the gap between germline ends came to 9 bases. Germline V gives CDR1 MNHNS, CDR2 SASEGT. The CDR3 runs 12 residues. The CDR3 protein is CASSDFDSEAFF. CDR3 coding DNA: TGTGCCAGCAGTGATTTTGACAGTGAAGCTTTCTTT.

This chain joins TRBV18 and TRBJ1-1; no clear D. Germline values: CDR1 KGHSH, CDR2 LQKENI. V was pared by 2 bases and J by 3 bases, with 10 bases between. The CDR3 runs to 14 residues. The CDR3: CASSPISQDTEAFF. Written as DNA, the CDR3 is TGTGCCAGCTCACCAATCTCACAAGACACTGAAGCTTTCTTT.

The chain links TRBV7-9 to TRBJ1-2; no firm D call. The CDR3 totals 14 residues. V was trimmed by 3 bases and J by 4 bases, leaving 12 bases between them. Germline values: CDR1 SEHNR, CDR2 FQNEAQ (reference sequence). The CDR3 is CASSFGPDFYGYTF. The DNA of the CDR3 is TGTGCCAGCAGCTTTGGGCCGGACTTCTATGGCTACACCTTC.

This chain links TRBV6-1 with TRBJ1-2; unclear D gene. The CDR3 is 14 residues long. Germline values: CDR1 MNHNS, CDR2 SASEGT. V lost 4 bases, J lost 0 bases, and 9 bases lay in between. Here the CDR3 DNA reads TGTGCCAGCAGTGTATACATCGCTAACTATGGCTACACCTTC. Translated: CASSVYIANYGYTF.

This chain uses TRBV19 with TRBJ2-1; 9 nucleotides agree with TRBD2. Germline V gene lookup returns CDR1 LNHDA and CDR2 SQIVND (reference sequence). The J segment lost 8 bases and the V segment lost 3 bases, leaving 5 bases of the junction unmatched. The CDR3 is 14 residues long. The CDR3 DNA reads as TGTGCCAGTAGTATTGGGCGGGGGGGCGATGAGCAGTTCTTC. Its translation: CASSIGRGGDEQFF.

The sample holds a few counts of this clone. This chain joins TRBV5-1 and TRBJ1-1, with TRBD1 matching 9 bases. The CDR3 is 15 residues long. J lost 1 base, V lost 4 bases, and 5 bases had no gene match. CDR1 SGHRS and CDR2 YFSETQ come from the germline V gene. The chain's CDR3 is CASSGGTGRNTEAFF. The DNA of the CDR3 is TGCGCCAGCAGCGGGGGGACAGGGCGGAACACTGAAGCTTTCTTT.